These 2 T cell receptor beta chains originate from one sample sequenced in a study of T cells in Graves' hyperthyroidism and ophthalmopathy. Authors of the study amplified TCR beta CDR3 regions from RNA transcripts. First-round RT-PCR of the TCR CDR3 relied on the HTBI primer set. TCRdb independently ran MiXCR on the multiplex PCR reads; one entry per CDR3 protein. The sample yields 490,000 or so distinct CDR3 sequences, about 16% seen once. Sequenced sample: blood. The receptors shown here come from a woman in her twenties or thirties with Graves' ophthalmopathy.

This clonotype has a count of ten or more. Written as DNA, the CDR3 is TGTGCCAGCAGTTTATCATCCGCAATCGGGCCCCAGCATTTT. Translated: CASSLSSAIGPQHF. J is TRBJ1-5 and V is TRBV12-3 or TRBV12-4; D is unresolved. V lost 2 bases, J lost 9 bases, and 14 bases lay in between. The CDR3 runs to 14 residues.

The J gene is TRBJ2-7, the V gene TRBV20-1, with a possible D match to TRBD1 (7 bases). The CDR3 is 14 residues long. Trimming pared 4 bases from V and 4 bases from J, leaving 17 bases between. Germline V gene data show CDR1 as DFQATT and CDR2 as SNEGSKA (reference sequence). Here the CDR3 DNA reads TGCAGTGCTATAAACAGGGGCGCGGGGTACGAGCAGTACTTC. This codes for CSAINRGAGYEQYF.